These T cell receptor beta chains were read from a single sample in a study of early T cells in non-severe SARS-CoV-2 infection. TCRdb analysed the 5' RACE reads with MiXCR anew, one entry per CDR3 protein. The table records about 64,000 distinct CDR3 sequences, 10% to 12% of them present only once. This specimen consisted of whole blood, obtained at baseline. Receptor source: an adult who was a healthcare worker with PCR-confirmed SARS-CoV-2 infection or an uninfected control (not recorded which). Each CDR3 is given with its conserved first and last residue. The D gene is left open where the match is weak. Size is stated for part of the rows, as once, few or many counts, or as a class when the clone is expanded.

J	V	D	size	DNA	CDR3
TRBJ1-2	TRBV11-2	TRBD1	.	TGCGCCAGCAGCCCAGCTCTGACAGGGGACTATGGCTACACCTTC	CASSPALTGDYGYTF
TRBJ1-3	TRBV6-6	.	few	TGTGCCAGCAGGTCGACCTCTGGAAACACCATATATTTT	CASRSTSGNTIYF
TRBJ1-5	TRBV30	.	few	TGTGCCTGGAGTTACAGGCCCAATCAGCCCCAGCATTTT	CAWSYRPNQPQHF
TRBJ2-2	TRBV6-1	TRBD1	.	TGTGCCAGCAGTCGTGGGACAGTCCGCACCGGGGAGCTGTTTTTT	CASSRGTVRTGELFF
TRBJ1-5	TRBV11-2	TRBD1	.	TGTGCCAGCAGCTTAGGGACAGGGACAGGTCAGCCCCAGCATTTT	CASSLGTGTGQPQHF
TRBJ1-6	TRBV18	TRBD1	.	TGTGCCAGCTCACGCCGACAGGGAGATAATTCACCCCTCCACTTT	CASSRRQGDNSPLHF
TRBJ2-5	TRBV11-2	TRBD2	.	TGTGCCAGCAGCTTAAGGCTAGCGGGAACACCGGAGACCCAGTACTTC	CASSLRLAGTPETQYF
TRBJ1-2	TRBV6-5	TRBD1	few	TGTGCCAGCAGGCCCGGGACAGGGGGCGCATCTCTCCGCTATGGCTACACCTTC	CASRPGTGGASLRYGYTF
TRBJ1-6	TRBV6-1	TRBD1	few	TGTGCCAGCAGTCAAGGGACAGAGGCGTTCCCCCTCCACTTT	CASSQGTEAFPLHF
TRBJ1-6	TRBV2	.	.	TGTGCCAGCAGTGTAGACATCTCACCCCTCCACTTT	CASSVDISPLHF
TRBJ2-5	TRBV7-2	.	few	TGTGCCAGCAGCTTGGGTTCCTCCCCGCCTAGCGAGACCCAGTACTTC	CASSLGSSPPSETQYF
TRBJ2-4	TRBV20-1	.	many	TGCAGTGCCCAGAGAGCGGACAGCGAAGCCAAAAACATTCAGTACTTC	CSAQRADSEAKNIQYF
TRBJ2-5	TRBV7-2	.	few	TGTGCCAGCAGCTTCGGGACAAATAAAGAGACCCAGTACTTC	CASSFGTNKETQYF
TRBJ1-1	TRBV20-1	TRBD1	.	TGCAGTGCCCCCCCCGGGACAGGGACTGAAGCTTTCTTT	CSAPPGTGTEAFF
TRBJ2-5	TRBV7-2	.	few	TGTGCCAGCAGCTTAGTCGGCGGGCAAGAGACCCAGTACTTC	CASSLVGGQETQYF
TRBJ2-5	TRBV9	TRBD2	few	TGTGCCAGCAGCGACCCTAGCGGGTCGTTCCAAGAGACCCAGTACTTC	CASSDPSGSFQETQYF
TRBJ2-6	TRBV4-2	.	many	TGTGCCAGCAGCCACGCAGGGGGGCTCGCTGGGGCCAACGTCCTGACTTTC	CASSHAGGLAGANVLTF
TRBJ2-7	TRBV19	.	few	TGTGCCAGTAGTATTCCCCGGCCCCTACTTTACGAGCAGTACTTC	CASSIPRPLLYEQYF
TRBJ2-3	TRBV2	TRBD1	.	TGTGCCAGCAGTGCGGGACAGTCCGGCGATACGCAGTATTTT	CASSAGQSGDTQYF
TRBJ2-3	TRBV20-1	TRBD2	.	TGCAGTGCTAGAAGCCTCCTCTGGGGGGGGACCACAGATACGCAGTATTTT	CSARSLLWGGTTDTQYF
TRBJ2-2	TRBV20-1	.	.	TGCAGTGCTAGGGGGAGAGGGACCAACACCGGGGAGCTGTTTTTT	CSARGRGTNTGELFF
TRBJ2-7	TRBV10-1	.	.	TGCGCCAGCAGTGACCGGGACGCCGGACCAGCCTACGAGCAGTACTTC	CASSDRDAGPAYEQYF
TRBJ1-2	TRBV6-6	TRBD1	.	TGTGCCAGCAGTACGACAGGGGGCGCAGGTCAAGGCTACACCTTC	CASSTTGGAGQGYTF
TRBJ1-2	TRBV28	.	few	TGTGCCAGCAGTTTCGGCAGAGACTATGGCTACACCTTC	CASSFGRDYGYTF
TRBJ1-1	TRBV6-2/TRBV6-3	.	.	TGTGCCAGCAGTTACATTTCGACAGCGACGTACACTGAAGCTTTCTTT	CASSYISTATYTEAFF
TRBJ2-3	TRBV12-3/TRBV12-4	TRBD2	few	TGTGCCAGCAGTACAAATCTGCGGGGGGGAGTAACAGATACGCAGTATTTT	CASSTNLRGGVTDTQYF
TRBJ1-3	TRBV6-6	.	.	TGTGCCAGCAGCTACAAGGGACGGGCACCCTCTGGAAACACCATATATTTT	CASSYKGRAPSGNTIYF
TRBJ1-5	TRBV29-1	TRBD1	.	TGCAGCGCCCTGGGGGACAGTAGCAATCAGCCCCAGCATTTT	CSALGDSSNQPQHF
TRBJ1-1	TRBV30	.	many	TGTGCCTGGAGTAGCGACAGCTCGAACACTGAAGCTTTCTTT	CAWSSDSSNTEAFF
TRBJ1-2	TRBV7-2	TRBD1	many	TGTGCCAGCAGCTTAGAGGGGGCGCAAACGAATGGCTACACCTTC	CASSLEGAQTNGYTF
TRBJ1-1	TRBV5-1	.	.	TGCGCCAGCAGCCTATACTCCCGTCTGGAGAACACTGAAGCTTTCTTT	CASSLYSRLENTEAFF
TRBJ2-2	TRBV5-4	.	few	TGTGCCAGCAGCTTCGGAGCGCCCGGGGAGCTGTTTTTT	CASSFGAPGELFF
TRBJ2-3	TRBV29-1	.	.	TGCAGCTTGGGACTCGACACAGATACGCAGTATTTT	CSLGLDTDTQYF
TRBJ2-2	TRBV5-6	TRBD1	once	TGTGCCAGCAGCCGTCTCGACAGGGGGATGGGCGGGGAGCTGTTTTTT	CASSRLDRGMGGELFF
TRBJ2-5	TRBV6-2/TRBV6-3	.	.	TGTGCCAGCAGTTACTCGATCCCGGCGGGTACGCAAGAGACCCAGTACTTC	CASSYSIPAGTQETQYF